The subject of this entry is one T cell receptor (beta chain). Its antigen is as yet unknown. The sample belongs to a study of neoadjuvant anti-PD-1 for oral cavity cancer. The wider study: Around day 43, patients without progression received a fourth nivolumab dose before surgery.

Six replicates per PBMC sample, mostly from roughly 500 ng of genomic DNA. Here immunoSEQ multiplex PCR was the method, and the copy in TCRdb shows in-frame clones only, minus some. Of several thousand clones in the sample, approximately 66% were seen once. Study-level findings and limits: Post-nivolumab, blood T cell clonality was significantly elevated in non-responders. Treg/Th17 ratio rose with pretreatment blood and fell with post-treatment tumor TCRbeta clonality.

Indicated time point: after neoadjuvant nivolumab, at surgical resection. This receptor was obtained from a person between 40 and 80 years old with oral cavity squamous cell carcinoma. The sequences come from PBMCs, collected after nivolumab (anti-PD-1) treatment.

The CDR3 reads CASSLRREQYF. CDR3 nucleotides: TGTGCCAGCAGTCTACGTCGGGAGCAGTACTTC. The V call is TRBV28, the J call TRBJ2-7; D is uncertain. Germline V gene lookup returns CDR1 MDHEN and CDR2 SYDVKM. This CDR3 is 11 amino acids long. V gave up 5 bases and J gave up 7 bases, with 9 bases separating them.